This TCR beta chain is from a study of T cells in Graves' hyperthyroidism and ophthalmopathy. Study findings and constraints: Ophthalmopathy was told apart from stable hyperthyroidism by a 13 V-J model. Also found in blood were most expanded thyroid clonotypes above 0.001.

There are many counts of this clonotype. Its antigen is still unknown. The study based diagnoses on clinical symptoms, serum thyroxine and TRAb, thyroid ultrasound and orbital computed tomography. V was pared by 6 bases and J by 0 bases, with 11 bases between. This CDR3 is built from 14 residues. The germline gives CDR1 MNHEY, CDR2 SVGAGI. TCR beta CDR3 regions were amplified from RNA transcripts. TCR CDR3 underwent first-round RT-PCR with the HTBI primer set. MiXCR, run by TCRdb on the multiplex PCR reads, gives a single entry per CDR3 protein. This table holds more than 550,000 distinct CDR3 sequences, 45% found once.

V is TRBV6-5 and J is TRBJ2-5, with D maybe TRBD2 (6 bases). Input material: peripheral blood or thyroid tissue (not recorded which). The clonotype originates from an adult man with Graves' disease, either hyperthyroidism or ophthalmopathy (not recorded which). CDR3 coding DNA: TGTGCCAGCAGGTTGGGGGGATACCAAGAGACCCAGTACTTC. Its translation is CASRLGGYQETQYF.